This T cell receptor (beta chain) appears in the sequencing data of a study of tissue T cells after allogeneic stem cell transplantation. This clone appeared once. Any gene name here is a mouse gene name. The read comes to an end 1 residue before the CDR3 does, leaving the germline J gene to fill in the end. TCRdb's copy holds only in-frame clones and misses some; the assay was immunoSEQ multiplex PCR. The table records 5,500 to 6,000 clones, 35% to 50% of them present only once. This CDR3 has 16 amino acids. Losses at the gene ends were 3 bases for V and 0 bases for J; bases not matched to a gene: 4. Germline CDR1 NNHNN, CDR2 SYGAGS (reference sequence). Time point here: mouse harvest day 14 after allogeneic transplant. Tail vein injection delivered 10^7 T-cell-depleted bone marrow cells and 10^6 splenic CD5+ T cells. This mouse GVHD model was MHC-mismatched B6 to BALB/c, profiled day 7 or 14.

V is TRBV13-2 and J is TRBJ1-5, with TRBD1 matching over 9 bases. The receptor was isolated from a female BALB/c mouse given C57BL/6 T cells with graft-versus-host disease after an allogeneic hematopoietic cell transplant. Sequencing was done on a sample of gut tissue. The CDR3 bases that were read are TGTGCCAGCGGTGGTGGACAGGGGAATAACAACCAGGCTCCGCTT. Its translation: CASGGGQGNNNQAPL. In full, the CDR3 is CASGGGQGNNNQAPLF.